These T cell receptor beta chains were read from a single sample in a study of blood T cell repertoires in COVID-19. The assay was immunoSEQ multiplex PCR, and TCRdb's table has in-frame clones only and misses some. The profile shows approximately 90,000 clones, about 84% of them singletons. Sequenced material: peripheral blood. The origin of the receptors is a man older than 75 with active or convalescent COVID-19. The conserved cysteine and the conserved F or W are not part of the CDR3 here. D genes are given only for firm matches. The size of a clone is reported for some rows only, either as once, few or many, or as a class for expanded clones.

>TRBD2|TRBJ2-7|TRBV5-4|.
ASSLQGGRPKY
>TRBD2|TRBJ2-1|TRBV7-8|.
ASSPTGRGSYNEQF
>TRBD1|TRBJ2-2|TRBV7-3|.
ASRLTGADTGELF
>.|TRBJ2-3|TRBV5-8|.
ASSLVRYTQY
>TRBD1|TRBJ2-6|TRBV7-6|once
ASSPEMGGQAPGTGANVLT
>TRBD1|TRBJ2-5|TRBV9|.
ASSVAGQAQETQY
>.|TRBJ2-2|TRBV7-3|.
ASSTGLNTGELF
>.|TRBJ1-2|TRBV5-1|.
ASRATLQGYQGGYT
>TRBD1|TRBJ1-2|TRBV6-2/TRBV6-3|.
ASSYGGTGVDYGYT
>.|TRBJ2-5|TRBV18|.
ASSPTTVSWETQY
>.|TRBJ2-3|TRBV7-3|few
ASSLTLSTDTQY
>.|TRBJ2-7|TRBV29-1|few
SVEDRYEQY
>.|TRBJ1-3|TRBV5-1|.
ASSLVGQSPSGNTIY
>.|TRBJ1-4|TRBV7-2|.
ASSSDGREKLF
>.|TRBJ2-2|TRBV7-2|.
ASSALSRGAGGELF
>.|TRBJ1-1|TRBV14|.
ASIPLVTVMNTEAF
>TRBD2|TRBJ2-2|TRBV19|once
ASSPGLAGGPDTGELF
>TRBD1|TRBJ1-2|TRBV12-3/TRBV12-4|.
ASSLKEGAGYT
>TRBD1|TRBJ2-2|TRBV6-5|.
ASNRQGAGTGELF
>.|TRBJ1-4|TRBV15|.
ATSRAGGFANEKLF
>TRBD1|TRBJ2-1|TRBV7-2|.
ASSLRAGGFVDEQF
>TRBD1|TRBJ2-1|TRBV19|.
ASSTRQGFRYNEQF
>.|TRBJ1-4|TRBV2|.
ASSVQTGNEKLF
>.|TRBJ2-1|TRBV2|.
ASSELGQGYYNEQF
>.|TRBJ1-6|TRBV7-2|.
ASSLRGPQVMNNSPLH
>TRBD1|TRBJ1-2|TRBV28|.
ASSLFIGTGDYGYT
>TRBD1|TRBJ2-4|TRBV7-2|.
ASSSLQGLAWNIQY
>.|TRBJ1-5|TRBV5-1|.
ASSLVGGNQPQH
>.|TRBJ1-1|TRBV2|.
ASSVRQASLRTEAF
>.|TRBJ1-1|TRBV3-1/TRBV3-2|.
ASSPPGSANTEAF
>.|TRBJ1-2|TRBV5-1|.
ASSPRTESAGYT
>TRBD1|TRBJ1-1|TRBV7-2|.
ASSPGTAGLEAF
>.|TRBJ2-3|TRBV5-1|.
ASSLDSQQDTQY
>.|TRBJ2-2|TRBV5-1|once
ASSLANPNTGELF
>TRBD1|TRBJ1-6|TRBV14|.
ASRRGTGDGSSPLH
>.|TRBJ2-7|TRBV30|.
AWGGVSYEQY